This passage covers 27 T cell receptor beta chains from one sample sequenced in a study of long-term antiretroviral therapy in people with HIV. Sequencing relied on immunoSEQ assay v3.0, run at survey level. TCRdb's copy holds only in-frame clones and misses some; the assay was immunoSEQ multiplex PCR. This table has 8,000 to 10,000 clones, approximately 75% appearing once. The input for sequencing was unsorted PBMCs, taken 0.7 years after starting antiretroviral therapy. These receptors were collected from a man aged 35-49 years with HIV.

The chain uses TRBV4-1 and TRBJ1-2; 7 nucleotides align to TRBD1. The CDR3 runs to 15 residues. The germline V gene has CDR1 MGHRA and CDR2 YSYEKL. After removal of 0 bases from V and 2 bases from J, the junction contained 3 bases not matched to a gene. The CDR3 DNA follows: TGCGCCAGCAGCCAAGACGGGACAGAAAACTATGGCTACACCTTC. Protein product: CASSQDGTENYGYTF.

The chain has TRBV27 and TRBJ2-7; 9 positions agree with TRBD2. The V gene end was trimmed by 6 bases and the J gene end by 11 bases; junction bases not matched to a gene: 11. The CDR3 loop spans 13 amino acids. Germline assignment: CDR1 MNHEY and CDR2 SMNVEV (reference sequence). Here the CDR3 DNA reads TGTGCCAGCAGCCCTGGTGGGGCTAGCGGGGAGTACTTC. Amino acids: CASSPGGASGEYF.

The chain couples TRBV15 to TRBJ2-1; 7 bases map to TRBD2. The CDR3 totals 16 residues. Germline loops: CDR1 LNHNV, CDR2 YYDKDF (reference sequence). J was trimmed by 9 bases and V by 7 bases; bases with no gene match: 18. In DNA, the CDR3 is TGTGCCACCACCAGGACCCCGGGCGGGAGCATCGGTGAGCAGTTCTTC. It codes for CATTRTPGGSIGEQFF.

The rearrangement joins TRBV4-1 to TRBJ2-1; 9 nucleotides line up with TRBD2. The CDR3 has 16 residues. Germline V gene lookup returns CDR1 MGHRA and CDR2 YSYEKL. The ends lost 4 bases at V and 9 bases at J; junction bases unmatched: 13. CDR3: CASSPNSGSAVGEQFF. The CDR3 DNA reads as TGCGCCAGCAGCCCCAATAGCGGGAGTGCTGTGGGTGAGCAGTTCTTC.

The CDR3 sequence: CASSLLSSGMGETQYF. The CDR3 nucleotides are TGCGCCAGCAGCTTATTATCTAGCGGGATGGGGGAGACCCAGTACTTC. The chain employs TRBV5-1 and TRBJ2-5; 9 bases are shared with TRBD2. V lost 2 bases and J lost 5; bases outside the gene matches: 10. Germline values: CDR1 SGHRS, CDR2 YFSETQ. The CDR3 sequence is 16 residues long.

The chain couples TRBV30 to TRBJ2-7, with D possibly being TRBD2 (5 bases). Per the germline V gene, CDR1 is GTSNPN and CDR2 is SVGIG (reference sequence). The V and J ends lost 4 bases and 1 base respectively, with 11 bases between them. The CDR3 runs to 13 residues. The CDR3 spells CAWNEGRSYEQYF. In nucleotides, the CDR3 is TGTGCCTGGAACGAGGGTAGGTCCTACGAGCAGTACTTC.

The genes are TRBV10-3 and TRBJ2-7, with unresolved D. With 4 bases removed from V and 0 bases from J, the gap between germline ends came to 10 bases. Germline V gene sequence: CDR1 ENHRY, CDR2 SYGVKD. The CDR3 length is 14 residues. CDR3 nucleotides: TGTGCCATCAGTGGCCCAAGGAACTCCTACGAGCAGTACTTC. Translated, it gives CAISGPRNSYEQYF.

The chain has TRBV21-1 and TRBJ1-1. TRBV21-1 is noted as a pseudogene. CDR3 length: 15 residues. The CDR3 loop is CASSKVTRLNTEAFF. The CDR3 region has the DNA TGTGCCAGCAGCAAAGTAACCAGACTGAACACTGAAGCTTTCTTT.

The sample holds a few counts of this clone. This chain uses TRBV27 with TRBJ2-2; D is perhaps TRBD2 (6 bases). Trimming removed 2 bases at V and 4 bases at J, with 11 bases between. The germline gives CDR1 MNHEY, CDR2 SMNVEV (reference sequence). The CDR3 has 15 amino acids. The CDR3 sequence: CASSLGGAGTGELFF. The CDR3, as DNA: TGTGCCAGCAGTTTAGGGGGAGCGGGCACCGGGGAGCTGTTTTTT.

The rearrangement joins TRBV7-2 to TRBJ1-5; 7 bases map to TRBD1. This CDR3 is 16 amino acids long. Germline-derived CDR1 and CDR2 are SGHTA and FQGNSA. J gave up 7 bases and V 2 bases, and 11 bases lay outside the gene matches. This CDR3 is CASSLTRDRIEQPQHF. In nucleotides, the CDR3 is TGTGCCAGCAGCTTAACCCGGGACAGAATCGAACAGCCCCAGCATTTT.

The chain couples TRBV7-2 to TRBJ1-1, with D hard to call. Germline CDR1 and CDR2: SGHTA and FQGNSA. With 1 base removed from V and 5 bases from J, the gap between germline ends came to 11 bases. The CDR3 contains 14 residues. The CDR3 bases are TGTGCCAGCAGCTTAGGCGTTATGGTGACTGAAGCTTTCTTT. Protein sequence: CASSLGVMVTEAFF.

This clone has only a few counts. DNA for the CDR3: TGTGCCAGCAGCTCACCACAGCGACTTCGGCTAGCGGGAGCGCAGTACTTC. Translating gives CASSSPQRLRLAGAQYF. The chain combines TRBV7-8 with TRBJ2-7; 10 nucleotides agree with TRBD2. Germline V gene sequence: CDR1 SGHVS, CDR2 FQNEAQ. CDR3 length: 17 amino acids. The J segment lost 9 bases and the V segment lost 4 bases, leaving 18 bases of the junction unmatched.

There are a few counts of this clone. This chain uses TRBV7-2 with TRBJ1-4; D is unresolved. The CDR3 runs to 14 residues. Germline assignment: CDR1 SGHTA and CDR2 FQGNSA. V was pared by 0 bases and J by 7 bases, with 9 bases between. The chain's CDR3 is CASSLAASGEKLFF. CDR3 sequence (DNA): TGTGCCAGCAGCTTAGCCGCCTCTGGTGAAAAACTGTTTTTT.

This chain links TRBV25-1 with TRBJ2-6; D remains unclear. V was pared by 1 base and J by 1 base, with 8 bases between. The CDR3 loop spans 16 amino acids. In germline, CDR1 is MGHDK, CDR2 SYGVNS. This CDR3 reads CASSEFSGSGANVLTF. The CDR3 DNA reads TGTGCCAGCAGTGAATTTTCCGGGTCTGGGGCCAACGTCCTGACTTTC. Together with reference TRBV25-1 and TRBJ2-6, the CDR3 gives the full variable domain: EADIYQTPRYLVIGTGKKITLECSQTMGHDKMYWYQQDPGMELHLIHYSYGVNSTEKGDLSSESTVSRIRTEHFPLTLESARPSHTSQYLCASSEFSGSGANVLTFGAGSRLTVL.

The rearrangement links TRBV11-3 to TRBJ2-1; D is uncertain. V lost 5 bases and J 8 bases, leaving 10 bases between the germline ends. Germline CDR1 SGHNT, CDR2 YENEEA. This CDR3 contains 12 residues. The CDR3 nucleotides read TGTGCCAGCAGCCAGTATAAGGATGAGCAGTTCTTC. Its protein is CASSQYKDEQFF.

This rearrangement joins TRBV9 to TRBJ2-7, with TRBD2 identical over 13 bases. V shed 4 bases, J shed 4 bases, and the junction held 11 bases outside the gene matches. The germline V gene has CDR1 SGDLS and CDR2 YYNGEE. The CDR3 is 17 amino acids. CDR3: CASSYGLAGARGYEQYF. The CDR3 nucleotides read TGTGCCAGCAGCTACGGACTAGCGGGGGCTCGCGGGTACGAGCAGTACTTC.

This chain joins TRBV27 and TRBJ2-1; 7 positions agree with TRBD2. Losses at the gene ends were 5 bases for V and 4 bases for J; bases not matched to a gene: 5. The CDR3 has 14 amino acids. Germline assignment: CDR1 MNHEY and CDR2 SMNVEV (reference sequence). The CDR3 sequence is CASSLSGPYNEQFF. The CDR3 DNA reads TGTGCCAGCAGTCTTAGCGGGCCGTACAATGAGCAGTTCTTC.

This rearrangement joins TRBV28 to TRBJ1-5; 9 nucleotides line up with TRBD1. Germline CDR1 and CDR2: MDHEN and SYDVKM. The CDR3 runs 14 residues. Germline trimming cut 5 bases from V and 11 bases from J; bases unmatched to any gene: 10. Here the CDR3 DNA reads TGTGCCAGCAGTCCTTGGGACAGGGCTCTGTCCCAGCATTTT. Residues: CASSPWDRALSQHF.

Only one count was recorded for this clone. The chain joins TRBV28 to TRBJ1-5; 7 positions match TRBD1. Germline V gene sequence: CDR1 MDHEN, CDR2 SYDVKM. V shed 5 bases and J 7 bases; nucleotides not matched to a gene: 5. The CDR3 extends over 13 amino acids. In DNA form, the CDR3 reads TGTGCCAGCAGTAGACAGGGATGGCAGCCCCAGCATTTT. It encodes CASSRQGWQPQHF.

The rearrangement uses TRBV6-5 and TRBJ1-2, with D perhaps TRBD1 (5 bases). V was cut by 8 bases and J by 3 bases, with 13 bases left in between. The CDR3 consists of 13 residues. Germline V lookup: CDR1 MNHEY, CDR2 SVGAGI. CDR3 region: CASWRQNYYGYTF. DNA of the CDR3: TGTGCCAGCTGGAGACAGAACTACTATGGCTACACCTTC.

This chain connects TRBV4-3 to TRBJ1-3; the D gene is possibly TRBD1 (5 bases). Germline V gives CDR1 LGHNA, CDR2 YSLEER. This CDR3 region has 16 residues. Trimming left V 3 bases short and J 0 bases short, with 12 bases between. This CDR3 is CASSHLLGDSGNTIYF. CDR3 in DNA: TGCGCCAGCAGCCACCTGTTGGGGGACTCTGGAAACACCATATATTTT.

This chain uses TRBV28 with TRBJ2-5, with D maybe TRBD1 (5 bases). CDR1 and CDR2 from the germline V gene are MDHEN and SYDVKM. The length of the CDR3 is 14 residues. V gave up 2 bases and J gave up 7 bases, with 14 bases separating them. The CDR3 DNA sequence: TGTGCCAGCAGTTTAGACAGACCACTCCGGACCCAGTACTTC. Translating gives CASSLDRPLRTQYF.

In DNA form, the CDR3 reads TGCGCCAGCAGCCAAGAGTGGGACACGGATTCACCCCTCCACTTT. It codes for CASSQEWDTDSPLHF. This sequence joins TRBV4-3 and TRBJ1-6, with D tentatively TRBD1 (6 bases). Per the germline V gene, CDR1 is LGHNA and CDR2 is YSLEER. The CDR3 runs 15 residues. V was shortened by 0 bases and J by 8 bases, with 11 bases between the two germline ends.

The chain has TRBV5-4 and TRBJ2-1; D perhaps matches TRBD2 (6 bases). Germline CDR1 is SGHNT and CDR2 is YYREEE (reference sequence). This CDR3 contains 14 residues. Trimming left V 4 bases short and J 7 bases short, with 15 bases between. The CDR3 reads CASSPGTVSNEQFF. The CDR3 DNA reads as TGTGCCAGCAGCCCCGGGACTGTCTCGAATGAGCAGTTCTTC.

This chain joins TRBV11-3 and TRBJ1-1, with 9 bases matching TRBD1. J was trimmed by 7 bases and V by 6 bases; bases with no gene match: 9. Germline CDR1 reads SGHNT; CDR2 reads YENEEA. The CDR3 loop spans 14 amino acids. CDR3 sequence reads: CASSLPGQGNEAFF. Written as DNA, the CDR3 is TGTGCCAGCAGTCTTCCGGGACAGGGCAATGAAGCTTTCTTT.

The rearrangement links TRBV2 to TRBJ1-1, with a tentative D call TRBD1 (6 bases). The length of the CDR3 is 15 residues. The V end lost 6 bases, the J end lost 4 bases, and 18 bases lay between the germline ends. Germline values: CDR1 SNHLY, CDR2 FYNNEI. CDR3 DNA sequence: TGTGCCAGCAGGGAAAACAGGGAGTTGGGCACTGAAGCTTTCTTT. The encoded protein is CASRENRELGTEAFF.

This clone appeared once. The V gene is TRBV7-2, the J gene TRBJ1-1; 7 bases are a match to TRBD1. Losses at the gene ends were 6 bases for V and 0 bases for J; bases not matched to a gene: 4. CDR3 length equals 14 residues. The germline gives CDR1 SGHTA, CDR2 FQGNSA. CDR3 sequence: CASSTDRLNTEAFF. Here the CDR3 DNA reads TGTGCCAGCAGTACGGACAGGTTGAACACTGAAGCTTTCTTT.